This T cell receptor (beta chain) was observed in a study of blood T cell repertoires in COVID-19. As for the study in general: Collection of acute and convalescent COVID-19 samples took place in the United States, Italy and Spain.

Participants were aged roughly 18 to 95 years, lived in around 25 US areas, and enrolled virtually. Clones were read by immunoSEQ multiplex PCR, and TCRdb kept only the in-frame ones, dropping some. The data show about 250,000 clones, with roughly 85% seen just once and approximately 8.2% held by the top ten. The CDR3 extends over 16 amino acids. Trimming took 1 base from V and 8 from J, leaving 18 bases between them. Germline assignment: CDR1 LNHDA and CDR2 SQIVND (reference sequence). Sequencing used PBMCs or T cells enriched from blood (not recorded which). The gene calls are TRBV19 and TRBJ2-1, with D maybe TRBD2 (5 bases). The TCR comes from a woman aged 45-65 years with acute COVID-19. The CDR3 nucleotides read TGTGCCAGTAGTATAGGCCGGGGAAGGTTGGACGATGAGCAGTTCTTC. It codes for CASSIGRGRLDDEQFF.